This entry is about one TCR beta chain. Here immunoSEQ multiplex PCR was the method, and the copy in TCRdb shows in-frame clones only, minus some. Among under 300,000 clones, 86% were seen once, and the ten largest hold 2.2%. The data are from a study of blood T cell repertoires in COVID-19. Trimming removed 6 bases from V and 3 bases from J, with 8 bases in between. The germline gives CDR1 MNHEY, CDR2 SVGAGI. This CDR3 has 12 residues. The V call is TRBV6-5, the J call TRBJ1-1; a weak D match, TRBD1 (5 bases). This sequence originates from a man younger than 40 who had recovered from COVID-19. The sequenced material came from peripheral blood. The CDR3 reads CASRARDTEAFF. The CDR3 DNA reads TGTGCCAGCAGGGCCAGGGACACTGAAGCTTTCTTT.